This TCR beta chain appears in the sequencing data of a study of T-cell memory formation after mild COVID-19. General study findings and limits: The study found balanced CD4/CD8 in clones contracting day 15 to 85 and a CD4+ lean in later expanders.

Regarding this clonotype: Its target is not known.

TCRdb itself ran the 5' RACE reads through MiXCR, one entry per CDR3 protein. The table shows 470,000 or so distinct CDR3 sequences, with 18% occurring only once. Germline CDR1 and CDR2: KGHDR and SFDVKD. The ends were cut back, 0 bases at V and 1 base at J, with 11 bases in the middle. There are 16 residues in the CDR3. The clonotype was recovered from an adult woman who had mild COVID-19 (a few samples of this study predate the infection). Cell type and time point are not known. J is TRBJ2-5 and V is TRBV24-1, with a tentative D call TRBD2 (5 bases). Specimen: PBMCs or a T cell subset sorted from them (not recorded which). This CDR3 is CATSDLQAGLQETQYF. The CDR3 coding sequence is TGTGCCACCAGTGATTTGCAGGCGGGTCTCCAAGAGACCCAGTACTTC.